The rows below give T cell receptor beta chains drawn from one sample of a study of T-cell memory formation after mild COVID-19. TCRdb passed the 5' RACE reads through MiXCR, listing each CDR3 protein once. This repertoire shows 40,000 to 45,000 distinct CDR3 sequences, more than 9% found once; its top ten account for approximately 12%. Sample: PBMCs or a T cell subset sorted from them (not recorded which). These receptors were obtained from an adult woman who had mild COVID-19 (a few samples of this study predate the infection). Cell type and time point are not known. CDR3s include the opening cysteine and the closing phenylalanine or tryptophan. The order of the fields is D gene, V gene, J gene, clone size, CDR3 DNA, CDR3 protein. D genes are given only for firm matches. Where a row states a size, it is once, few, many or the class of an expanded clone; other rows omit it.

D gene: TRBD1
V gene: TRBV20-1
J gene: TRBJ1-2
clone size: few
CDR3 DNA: TGCAGTGCTAGAGTATTATCGGGACAGCCCGTGGGTGGCTACACCTTC
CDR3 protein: CSARVLSGQPVGGYTF

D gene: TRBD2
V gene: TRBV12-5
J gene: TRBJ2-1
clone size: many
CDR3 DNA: TGTGCTAGTGGTTTTATGTATGGACTAGCGCCTAAGAGATACAATGAGCAGTTCTTC
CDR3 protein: CASGFMYGLAPKRYNEQFF

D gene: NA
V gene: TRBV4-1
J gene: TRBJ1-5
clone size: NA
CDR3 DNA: TGCGCCAGCAGCCAAGATTCCGGGACACCAAATCAGCCCCAGCATTTT
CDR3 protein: CASSQDSGTPNQPQHF

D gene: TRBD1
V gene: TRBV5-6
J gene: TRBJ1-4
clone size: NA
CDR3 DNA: TGTGCCAGCGGGACAGCCTGGAGTGAAAAACTGTTTTTT
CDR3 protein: CASGTAWSEKLFF

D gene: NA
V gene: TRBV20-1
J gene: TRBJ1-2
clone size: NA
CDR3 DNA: TGCAGTGCTAGAGATCTGGTTGGGATAAACTATGGCTACACCTTC
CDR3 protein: CSARDLVGINYGYTF

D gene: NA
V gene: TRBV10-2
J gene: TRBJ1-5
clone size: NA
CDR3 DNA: TGCGCCAGCAGTGCCGGGGGGGCGGGGGGCAATCAGCCCCAGCATTTT
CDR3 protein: CASSAGGAGGNQPQHF

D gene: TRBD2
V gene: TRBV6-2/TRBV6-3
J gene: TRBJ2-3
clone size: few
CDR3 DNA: TGTGCCAGCAGTAGTCCGGGACTAGCGGGCATATGGTATTTT
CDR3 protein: CASSSPGLAGIWYF

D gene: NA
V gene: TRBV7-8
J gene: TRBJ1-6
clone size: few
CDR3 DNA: TGTGCCAGCAGCCGGAGTCCCGATTCACCCCTCCACTTT
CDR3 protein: CASSRSPDSPLHF

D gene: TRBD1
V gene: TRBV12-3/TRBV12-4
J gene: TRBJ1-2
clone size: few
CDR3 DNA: TGTGCCAGCAGTACGGGACAGTACTATGGCTACACCTTC
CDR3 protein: CASSTGQYYGYTF

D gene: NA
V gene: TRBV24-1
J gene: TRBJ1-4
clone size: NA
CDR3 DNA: TGTGCCACCCGAGCCGCAACTAATGAAAAACTGTTTTTT
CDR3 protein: CATRAATNEKLFF

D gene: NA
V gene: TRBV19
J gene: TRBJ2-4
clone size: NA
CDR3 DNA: TGTGCCAGTAGTATTGGGCTCCAGAAAAACATTCAGTACTTC
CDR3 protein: CASSIGLQKNIQYF

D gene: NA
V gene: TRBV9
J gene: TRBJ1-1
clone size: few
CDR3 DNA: TGTGCCAGCAGCGCCCTTCAAAGGGCGAACACTGAAGCTTTCTTT
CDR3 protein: CASSALQRANTEAFF

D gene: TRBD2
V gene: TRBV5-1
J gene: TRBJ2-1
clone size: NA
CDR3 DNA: TGCGCCAGCAGCTTGCAGGGACTAGCGGGGCAACCCACTGACTTC
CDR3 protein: CASSLQGLAGQPTDF

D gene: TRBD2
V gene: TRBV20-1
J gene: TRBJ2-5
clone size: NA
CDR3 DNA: TGCAGTGCTAGAACTAGCGGGAGAACCTGGGTTGGGCAAGAGACCCAGTACTTC
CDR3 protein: CSARTSGRTWVGQETQYF

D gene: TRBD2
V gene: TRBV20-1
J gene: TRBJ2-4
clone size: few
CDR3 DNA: TGCAGTGCTAGACGGGCTAGCGGGGCCAAAAACATTCAGTACTTC
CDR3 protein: CSARRASGAKNIQYF

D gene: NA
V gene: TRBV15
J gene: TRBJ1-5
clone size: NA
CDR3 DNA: TGTGCCACCAGCAGAGATCACGGCAGCCCTAATCAGCCCCAGCATTTT
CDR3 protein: CATSRDHGSPNQPQHF

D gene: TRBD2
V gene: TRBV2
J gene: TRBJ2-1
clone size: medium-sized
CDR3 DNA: TGTGCCAGCGTCACGGGAGGGGATGAGCAGTTCTTC
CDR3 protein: CASVTGGDEQFF

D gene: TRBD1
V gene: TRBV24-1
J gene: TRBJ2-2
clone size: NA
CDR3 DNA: TGTGCCACCAGCGGACAGGGAAGAACGAACACCGGGGAGCTGTTTTTT
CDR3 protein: CATSGQGRTNTGELFF

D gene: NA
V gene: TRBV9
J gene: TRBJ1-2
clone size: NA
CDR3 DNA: TGTGCCAGCAGCGTAGGATCCTCCGGCGCCTATGGCTACACCTTC
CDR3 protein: CASSVGSSGAYGYTF

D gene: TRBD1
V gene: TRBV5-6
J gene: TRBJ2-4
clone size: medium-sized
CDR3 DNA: TGTGCCAGCAAGAGGACAGGGGCCAAAAACATTCAGTACTTC
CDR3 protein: CASKRTGAKNIQYF